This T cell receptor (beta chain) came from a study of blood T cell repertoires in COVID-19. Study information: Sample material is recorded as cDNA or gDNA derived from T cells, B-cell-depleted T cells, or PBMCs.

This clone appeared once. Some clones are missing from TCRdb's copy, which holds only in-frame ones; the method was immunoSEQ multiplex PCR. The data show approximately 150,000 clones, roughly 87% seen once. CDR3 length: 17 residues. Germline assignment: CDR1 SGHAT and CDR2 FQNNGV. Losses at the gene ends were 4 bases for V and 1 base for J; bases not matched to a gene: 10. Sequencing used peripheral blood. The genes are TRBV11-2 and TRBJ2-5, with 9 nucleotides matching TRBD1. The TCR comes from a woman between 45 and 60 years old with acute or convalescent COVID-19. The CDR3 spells CASSSAPWTGVQETQYF. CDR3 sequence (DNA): TGTGCCAGCAGCTCCGCCCCGTGGACAGGGGTCCAAGAGACCCAGTACTTC.